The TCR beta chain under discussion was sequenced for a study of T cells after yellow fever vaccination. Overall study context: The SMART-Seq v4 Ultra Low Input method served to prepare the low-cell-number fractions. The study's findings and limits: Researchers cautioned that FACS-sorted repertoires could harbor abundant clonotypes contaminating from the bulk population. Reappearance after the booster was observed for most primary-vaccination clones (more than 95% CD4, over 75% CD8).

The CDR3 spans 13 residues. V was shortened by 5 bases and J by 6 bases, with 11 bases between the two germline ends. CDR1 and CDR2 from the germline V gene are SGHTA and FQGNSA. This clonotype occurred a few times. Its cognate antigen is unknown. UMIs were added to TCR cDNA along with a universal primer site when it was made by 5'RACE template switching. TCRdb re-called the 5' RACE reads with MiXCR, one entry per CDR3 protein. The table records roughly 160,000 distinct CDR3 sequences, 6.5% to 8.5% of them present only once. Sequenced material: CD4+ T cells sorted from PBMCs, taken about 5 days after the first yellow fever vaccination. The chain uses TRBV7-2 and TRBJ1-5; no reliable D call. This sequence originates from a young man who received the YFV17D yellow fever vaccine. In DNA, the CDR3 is TGTGCCAGCAGCCCGCGCGGATCTCAGCCCCAGCATTTT. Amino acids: CASSPRGSQPQHF.